Described below is a single T cell receptor beta chain sequence and its context. One to two pinch biopsies were taken from the rectum during colonoscopy. Before the diagnostic colonoscopy, ulcerative colitis patients were free of immunosuppressive medication. J was trimmed by 6 bases and V by 2 bases; bases with no gene match: 11. The CDR3 is 16 amino acids. Germline assignment: CDR1 SNHLY and CDR2 FYNNEI. These data are taken from a study of pediatric ulcerative colitis. Sequencing depth was up to 500,000 reads per sample. Sequencing was performed with immunoSEQ multiplex PCR; in TCRdb, only in-frame clones are kept and a portion is missing. The table lists fewer than 30,000 clones, more than 65% of them singletons, with over 6.5% in the top ten.

The receptor comes from a boy between 5 and 17 years old with severe ulcerative colitis. The sequencing input was gut tissue. The rearrangement joins TRBV2 to TRBJ2-7, with TRBD2 matching over 9 bases. The CDR3 DNA reads TGTGCCAGCAGTGAACAGCTAGCGGGGTCGCTCGGCGAGCAGTACTTC. This translates into CASSEQLAGSLGEQYF.